These 27 T cell receptor beta chains originate from one sample sequenced in a study of T-cell reconstitution after alpha-beta-depleted transplantation in children. Unique molecular identifiers tagged the TCRbeta library. TCRdb re-called the PCR reads with MiXCR, one entry per CDR3 protein. The sample yields roughly 100,000 distinct CDR3 sequences, 4.5% to 7.5% seen once. The sample consisted of PBMCs, mostly from graft donor cells, taken 60 days after TCRalphabeta/CD19-depleted stem cell transplant. The receptors derive from a female patient aged 2-15 years who had a stem cell transplant for Fanconi anemia, so the T cells may come from the graft donor.

This clonotype has a count of ten or more. This chain links TRBV29-1 with TRBJ2-7; 7 nucleotides line up with TRBD1. With 4 bases clipped from V and 1 base from J, the junction kept 19 bases outside the gene matches. The CDR3 length is 18 residues. Per germline, CDR1 SQVTM and CDR2 ANQGSEA. CDR3 protein: CSVVGFLLRQGSSYEQYF. CDR3 DNA sequence: TGCAGCGTTGTTGGATTTCTCTTGAGACAGGGTAGTTCCTACGAGCAGTACTTC.

This clonotype has more than one count but fewer than ten. V is TRBV7-2 and J is TRBJ2-7; TRBD2 matches 12 bases. Germline CDR1 is SGHTA and CDR2 is FQGNSA. Unmatched junction bases numbered 2, after V lost 5 bases and J lost 3 bases. The CDR3 length is 14 residues. The DNA of the CDR3 is TGTGCCAGCAGCACTAGCGGGGGGAACTACGAGCAGTACTTC. It translates to CASSTSGGNYEQYF. Combining the CDR3 with reference TRBV7-2 and TRBJ2-7 gives the whole variable domain GAGVSQSPSNKVTEKGKDVELRCDPISGHTALYWYRQSLGQGLEFLIYFQGNSAPDKSGLPSDRFSAERTGGSVSTLTIQRTQQEDSAVYLCASSTSGGNYEQYFGPGTRLTVT.

This clonotype has a count of ten or more. The genes are TRBV28 and TRBJ2-7; D gene uncertain. Germline CDR1 MDHEN, CDR2 SYDVKM. Trimming stripped 4 bases from V and 1 base from J, with 5 bases between. The CDR3 is 12 residues long. This CDR3 is CASSSNSYEQYF. CDR3 nucleotides: TGTGCCAGCAGTTCCAATTCCTACGAGCAGTACTTC.

The gene calls are TRBV10-3 and TRBJ2-2, with D tentatively TRBD2 (6 bases). Germline V gene sequence: CDR1 ENHRY, CDR2 SYGVKD. The CDR3 contains 15 residues. Trimming left V 5 bases short and J 6 bases short, with 16 bases between. DNA for the CDR3: TGTGCCATCAGTTCTAGCGACCTGAGGGCCGGGGAGCTGTTTTTT. It is translated as CAISSSDLRAGELFF.

This clonotype has ten or more counts. The chain employs TRBV7-8 and TRBJ2-3, with a possible D match to TRBD2 (6 bases). Germline CDR1 reads SGHVS; CDR2 reads FQNEAQ. There are 16 residues in the CDR3. The V end lost 4 bases, the J end lost 4 bases, and 18 bases lay between the germline ends. This chain's CDR3 is CASSSGGRESADTQYF. The CDR3 DNA is TGTGCCAGCAGCTCTGGGGGACGGGAGAGCGCAGATACGCAGTATTTT.

The chain combines TRBV18 with TRBJ1-4; tentative D call: TRBD1 (6 bases). This CDR3 has 14 amino acids. Germline-derived CDR1 and CDR2 are KGHSH and LQKENI. Trimming stripped 1 base from V and 7 bases from J, with 10 bases between. CDR3 sequence (DNA): TGTGCCAGCTCACCACGACAGGAGGGTGAAAAACTGTTTTTT. Translated: CASSPRQEGEKLFF.

The CDR3 DNA sequence: TGTGCCAGCAGCTTAATGGAGGGTATAGCCAAAAACATTCAGTACTTC. Encoded protein: CASSLMEGIAKNIQYF. The V gene is TRBV11-2, the J gene TRBJ2-4; TRBD2 might be the D (6 bases). Between the trimmed V and J ends, which lost 2 bases and 0 bases, there was a span of 11 bases. This CDR3 has 16 residues. CDR1 and CDR2 (germline): SGHAT, FQNNGV.

The V call is TRBV7-2, the J call TRBJ2-3, with a tentative D call TRBD1 (5 bases). Deletions cut 2 bases from V and 1 base from J, with 7 bases between. CDR3 size: 14 residues. CDR1 is SGHTA, CDR2 FQGNSA, per germline. CDR3 loop: CASSLNRRTDTQYF. DNA for the CDR3: TGTGCCAGCAGCTTAAACAGGCGCACAGATACGCAGTATTTT. Variable domain in full (rest from reference TRBV7-2 and TRBJ2-3): GAGVSQSPSNKVTEKGKDVELRCDPISGHTALYWYRQSLGQGLEFLIYFQGNSAPDKSGLPSDRFSAERTGGSVSTLTIQRTQQEDSAVYLCASSLNRRTDTQYFGPGTRLTVL.

This clonotype came up many times. The chain carries TRBV29-1 and TRBJ1-1; D is unclear. This CDR3 contains 14 residues. Trimming pared 6 bases from V and 7 bases from J, leaving 21 bases between. Germline-derived CDR1 and CDR2 are SQVTM and ANQGSEA. The DNA of the CDR3 is TGCAGCGTGAACCGGCCTTTGTGGACCGGTGAAGCTTTCTTT. Translated: CSVNRPLWTGEAFF.

This clonotype was detected ten times or more. This chain links TRBV5-1 with TRBJ2-7; D is perhaps TRBD1 (6 bases). V lost 2 bases and J 5 bases, leaving 20 bases between the germline ends. The germline V gene has CDR1 SGHRS and CDR2 YFSETQ. This CDR3 contains 16 residues. The CDR3 nucleotides read TGCGCCAGCAGCTTTAGTACCACAGGGTTAGGAAACGAGCAGTACTTC. Its translation is CASSFSTTGLGNEQYF.

The chain recombines TRBV7-2 with TRBJ2-1, with TRBD2 matching over 11 bases. V dropped 4 bases and J dropped 5; count of bases not matched to a gene: 1. There are 14 residues in the CDR3. Germline CDR1 is SGHTA and CDR2 is FQGNSA. CDR3 coding DNA: TGTGCCAGCAGCTCTAGCGGGGGGAACAATGAGCAGTTCTTC. The encoded protein is CASSSSGGNNEQFF. The complete variable domain, with remaining parts taken from reference TRBV7-2 and TRBJ2-1, reads GAGVSQSPSNKVTEKGKDVELRCDPISGHTALYWYRQSLGQGLEFLIYFQGNSAPDKSGLPSDRFSAERTGGSVSTLTIQRTQQEDSAVYLCASSSSGGNNEQFFGPGTRLTVL.

The sample holds many counts of this clonotype. The chain employs TRBV19 and TRBJ2-7, with a tentative D call TRBD1 (6 bases). The length of the CDR3 is 15 residues. Germline CDR1 and CDR2: LNHDA and SQIVND (reference sequence). V gave up 6 bases and J gave up 2 bases, with 17 bases separating them. CDR3 in DNA: TGTGCCAGTAGCGTGGAGACAGGAGTAACCTACGAGCAGTACTTC. Translated, it gives CASSVETGVTYEQYF.

This chain uses TRBV7-3 with TRBJ2-7; perhaps TRBD1 as D (6 bases). V lost 5 bases to trimming and J lost 5 bases, with 13 bases between them. CDR1 is SGHTA, CDR2 FQGTGA, per germline. The CDR3 totals 13 residues. This CDR3 is CASSVQGSDEQYF. The CDR3 nucleotides read TGTGCCAGCAGCGTACAGGGTAGCGACGAGCAGTACTTC.

The chain recombines TRBV7-8 with TRBJ2-1; the D is unclear. The CDR3 covers 12 residues. V was pared by 6 bases and J by 3 bases, with 6 bases between. CDR1 is SGHVS, CDR2 FQNEAQ, per germline. The CDR3 bases are TGTGCCAGCAGAATAAGCTACAATGAGCAGTTCTTC. Protein product: CASRISYNEQFF. The full variable domain, its missing parts supplied by reference TRBV7-8 and TRBJ2-1, is GAGVSQSPRYKVAKRGQDVALRCDPISGHVSLFWYQQALGQGPEFLTYFQNEAQLDKSGLPSDRFFAERPEGSVSTLKIQRTQQEDSAVYLCASRISYNEQFFGPGTRLTVL.

This clonotype occurred many times. V gene TRBV28 combines with J gene TRBJ1-6; unclear D gene. The CDR3 sequence is 15 residues long. CDR1 and CDR2 (germline): MDHEN, SYDVKM. With 4 bases removed from V and 7 bases from J, the gap between germline ends came to 14 bases. The CDR3 loop reads CASSSFLGGNSPLHF. The DNA for the CDR3 is TGTGCCAGCAGTTCCTTCCTCGGCGGCAATTCACCCCTCCACTTT.

As for this clonotype: This may come from a read error, since a much larger clone is one base off. The gene calls are TRBV9 and TRBJ2-5; D is possibly TRBD2 (5 bases). CDR3 length: 13 amino acids. Germline CDR1 and CDR2: SGDLS and YYNGEE. The CDR3 sequence is CASSVGIWETQCF. In DNA, the CDR3 is TGTGCCAGCAGCGTTGGGATCTGGGAGACCCAGTGCTTC.

This clonotype has a handful of counts. V is TRBV28 and J is TRBJ2-7; D is possibly TRBD2 (5 bases). Trimming left V 6 bases short and J 3 bases short, with 9 bases between. This CDR3 comprises 12 residues. The germline V gene has CDR1 MDHEN and CDR2 SYDVKM. The CDR3 sequence: CASRAEGYEQYF. The DNA of the CDR3 is TGTGCCAGCAGAGCGGAAGGCTACGAGCAGTACTTC.

This clonotype was observed many times. The gene calls are TRBV2 and TRBJ2-3; 9 bases are a match to TRBD2. V was clipped by 5 bases and J by 9 bases; unmatched bases: 9. CDR3 size: 14 residues. Germline V lookup: CDR1 SNHLY, CDR2 FYNNEI. In DNA form, the CDR3 reads TGTGCCAGCAGTTTTAGCGGGAGTTCCCGGACGCAGTATTTT. Translation: CASSFSGSSRTQYF.

This clonotype was detected many times. This chain links TRBV20-1 with TRBJ2-1, with D perhaps given as TRBD1 or TRBD2 (6 bases each). Germline V CDR1 and CDR2: DFQATT, SNEGSKA (reference sequence). V lost 3 bases, J lost 4 bases, and 13 bases lay in between. The CDR3 contains 14 residues. CDR3 amino acids: CSARKGGSYNEQFF. The CDR3 coding sequence is TGCAGTGCTAGGAAGGGGGGTTCATACAATGAGCAGTTCTTC.

This clonotype was recorded many times. The rearrangement joins TRBV5-1 to TRBJ2-2; D ambiguous. In germline, CDR1 is SGHRS, CDR2 YFSETQ. Deletions cut 0 bases from V and 3 bases from J, with 3 bases between. This CDR3 has 13 residues. CDR3: CASSLVDTGELFF. The CDR3 nucleotides read TGCGCCAGCAGCTTGGTCGACACCGGGGAGCTGTTTTTT.

This sequence joins TRBV11-2 and TRBJ2-7, with D unclear. Trimming left V 1 base short and J 3 bases short, with 7 bases between. The CDR3 is 13 residues long. From germline, CDR1 is SGHAT and CDR2 FQNNGV. The CDR3 loop reads CASSLAAGYEQYF. In DNA, the CDR3 is TGTGCCAGCAGCTTAGCGGCCGGCTACGAGCAGTACTTC.

This clonotype was picked up a small number of times. This may arise from a read error, as a much more abundant clone is one base away. The chain recombines TRBV29-1 with TRBJ1-1; TRBD1 is a possible D gene (6 bases). Germline CDR1 reads SQVTM; CDR2 reads ANQGSEA. The CDR3 is 12 residues long. V lost 4 bases and J 1 base, leaving 7 bases between the germline ends. CDR3 region: CSVGGANTEAFF. The DNA for the CDR3 is TGCAGCGTTGGGGGGGCGAACACTGAAGCTTTCTTT.

The table lists this clonotype with many counts. V is TRBV5-1 and J is TRBJ2-5; 7 bases are shared with TRBD2. CDR1 is SGHRS, CDR2 YFSETQ, per germline. V dropped 0 bases and J dropped 2; count of bases not matched to a gene: 4. The length of the CDR3 is 15 residues. CDR3: CASSLGTRGQETQYF. CDR3 nucleotide sequence: TGCGCCAGCAGCTTGGGGACTAGAGGTCAAGAGACCCAGTACTTC.

This clonotype was counted ten times or more. The chain has TRBV7-9 and TRBJ2-7, with a weak D call TRBD2 (5 bases). Germline assignment: CDR1 SEHNR and CDR2 FQNEAQ (reference sequence). The CDR3 spans 13 residues. Trimming cost V 6 bases and J 2 bases, with 11 bases left between them. CDR3 in amino acids: CASRQTGTYEQYF. The CDR3 nucleotides read TGTGCCAGCAGACAAACCGGGACCTACGAGCAGTACTTC.

This clonotype was recorded many times. J is TRBJ1-2 and V is TRBV28, with D maybe TRBD1 (6 bases). This CDR3 has 15 residues. Trimming removed 7 bases from V and 1 base from J, with 16 bases in between. Germline loops: CDR1 MDHEN, CDR2 SYDVKM. The CDR3 nucleotides are TGTGCCAGCAACCCGTTACAGGGATTTAACTATGGCTACACCTTC. Its protein product is CASNPLQGFNYGYTF.

This clonotype showed up just a few times. This chain joins TRBV28 and TRBJ2-7; maybe TRBD1 (5 bases). Germline V gene data show CDR1 as MDHEN and CDR2 as SYDVKM. The V gene lost 3 bases and the J gene lost 0 bases, with 12 bases spanning the gap. The CDR3 contains 15 residues. The CDR3 nucleotides are TGTGCCAGCAGTTTCATGACAGACGTCTCCTACGAGCAGTACTTC. As protein: CASSFMTDVSYEQYF.

About this clonotype: This may be a read error: a much more frequent sequence differs by one nucleotide. The conserved phenylalanine or tryptophan normally closing the CDR3 is absent here, so this likely arose from a read error. This chain uses TRBV3-1 with TRBJ1-2; the match to TRBD1 covers 9 bases. V gave up 6 bases and J gave up 4 bases; unmatched junction bases: 6. Germline V gene data show CDR1 as LGHDT and CDR2 as YNNKEL (reference sequence). The CDR3 extends over 14 amino acids. The CDR3 is CASRKQGAAYGYTC. CDR3 sequence (DNA): TGTGCCAGCAGGAAACAGGGGGCTGCCTATGGCTACACCTGC.